What follows are 8 T cell receptor beta chains derived from one specimen sequenced in a study of blood T cell repertoires in COVID-19. The data were produced by immunoSEQ multiplex PCR, yet TCRdb's version contains in-frame clones alone and is incomplete. The sample has approximately 330,000 clones, 86% seen once. Sequenced input: PBMCs or T cells enriched from blood (not recorded which). Source of these receptors: a woman in her forties with acute COVID-19.

The chain joins TRBV7-3 to TRBJ1-6, with 8 bases fitting TRBD1. CDR3 size: 14 residues. V was pared by 2 bases and J by 15 bases, with 9 bases of the junction left unmatched. The germline V gene has CDR1 SGHTA and CDR2 FQGTGA. This chain's CDR3 is CASSLEARGLSLHF. The DNA of the CDR3 is TGTGCCAGCAGCTTAGAGGCCAGGGGGCTTAGCCTCCACTTT.

The V call is TRBV4-3, the J call TRBJ2-7; 10 nucleotides line up with TRBD2. V dropped 1 base and J dropped 2; count of bases not matched to a gene: 5. This CDR3 is built from 16 residues. The germline V gene encodes CDR1 LGHNA and CDR2 YSLEER. The CDR3 DNA reads as TGCGCCAGCAGCCAAGTTGCCACTAGCGGGGCCTACGAGCAGTACTTC. Protein sequence: CASSQVATSGAYEQYF.

The table lists this clone with a count of one. V and J are TRBV25-1 and TRBJ1-2, with 9 bases matching TRBD1. The V and J ends lost 3 bases and 5 bases, in that order; junction bases with no gene match: 13. Germline V gives CDR1 MGHDK, CDR2 SYGVNS. The CDR3 length is 17 residues. In DNA, the CDR3 is TGTGCCAGCAGTGACCAGACAGGGGGTGGAAGAGATTATGGCTACACCTTC. This codes for CASSDQTGGGRDYGYTF.

The chain couples TRBV7-9 to TRBJ1-5; D possibly corresponds to TRBD1 (5 bases). Between the trimmed V and J ends, which lost 1 base and 1 base, there was a span of 11 bases. This CDR3 has 16 residues. CDR1 SEHNR and CDR2 FQNEAQ come from the germline V gene (reference sequence). The CDR3 bases are TGTGCCAGCAGCTTAGGCGGGGCCCGAAGCAATCAGCCCCAGCATTTT. It encodes CASSLGGARSNQPQHF.

The rearrangement links TRBV27 to TRBJ1-4; D ambiguous. CDR3 length equals 18 residues. Germline V gene data show CDR1 as MNHEY and CDR2 as SMNVEV (reference sequence). Trimming cost V 5 bases and J 8 bases, with 27 bases left between them. CDR3 in DNA: TGTGCCAGCAGTCCCCTTTCGAATTGGGCAGGAGAGGGCGAAAAACTGTTTTTT. The encoded protein is CASSPLSNWAGEGEKLFF.

This chain uses TRBV11-3 with TRBJ2-3, with D perhaps TRBD1 (5 bases). V lost 3 bases, J lost 2 bases, and 9 bases lay in between. Germline CDR1 SGHNT, CDR2 YENEEA. The CDR3 loop spans 14 amino acids. The DNA for the CDR3 is TGTGCCAGCAGCTTTCAGGGAAACACAGATACGCAGTATTTT. Its protein product is CASSFQGNTDTQYF. The full variable domain, in which reference TRBV11-3 and TRBJ2-3 provide the parts outside the CDR3, is EAGVVQSPRYKIIEKKQPVAFWCNPISGHNTLYWYLQNLGQGPELLIRYENEEAVDDSQLPKDRFSAERLKGVDSTLKIQPAELGDSAVYLCASSFQGNTDTQYFGPGTRLTVL.

This rearrangement joins TRBV6-5 to TRBJ2-7, with D uncertain. Germline CDR1 is MNHEY and CDR2 is SVGAGI. The V gene lost 1 base and the J gene lost 0 bases, with 7 bases spanning the gap. This CDR3 comprises 14 residues. The chain's CDR3 is CASSYYGASYEQYF. As DNA, the CDR3 is TGTGCCAGCAGTTACTACGGAGCCTCCTACGAGCAGTACTTC.

The CDR3 here is CATSDPLAGGTDTQYF. In DNA form, the CDR3 reads TGTGCCACCAGTGATCCTCTAGCGGGAGGCACAGATACGCAGTATTTT. This rearrangement joins TRBV24-1 to TRBJ2-3, with TRBD2 identical over 10 bases. Germline V gene data show CDR1 as KGHDR and CDR2 as SFDVKD. The CDR3 has 16 residues. The ends lost 3 bases at V and 1 base at J; junction bases unmatched: 3.